Below, one T cell receptor (beta chain) is given with its context. CDR3 length equals 14 residues. Germline CDR1 LGHNT, CDR2 FRNRAP. V lost 5 bases to trimming and J lost 6 bases; unmatched junction nucleotides: 5. A single record per CDR3 protein comes from TCRdb applying MiXCR to the 5' RACE reads. The top ten hold 4.9% of the sample, which has tens of thousands of distinct CDR3 sequences, over 4.5% seen once. The data stem from a study of early T cells in non-severe SARS-CoV-2 infection. About the research overall: With bulk RNA from unsorted whole blood as input, sequencing yielded unpaired chains.

The TCR originated in an adult who was a healthcare worker with PCR-confirmed SARS-CoV-2 infection or an uninfected control (not recorded which). The sequencing sample was made of whole blood. J is TRBJ2-1 and V is TRBV12-5, with 9 bases that match TRBD1. The CDR3 nucleotides read TGTGCTAGTGGTGGGGGGACAGGGTTCAATGAGCAGTTCTTC. Translating it yields CASGGGTGFNEQFF.